This TCR beta chain was recorded in a study of cytomegalovirus exposure and HLA in healthy donors. Study-wide results and caveats: Later on, an analysis showed TCR association rates differing by HLA locus, with DRB1 the most and HLA-C the fewest. The listing of 160 or so TCR beta chains classed them as cytomegalovirus-associated. Association of 17,000 or so TCR beta sequences with HLA alleles was found at 0.05 false discovery rate in a later analysis.

In regard to this clone: Antigen specificity is unknown.

The PCR had 60 Vbeta and 13 Jbeta primers. Clones were read by immunoSEQ multiplex PCR, and TCRdb kept only the in-frame ones, dropping some. The sample consists of around 110,000 clones, roughly 80% of them appearing once. This CDR3 comprises 15 residues. Germline V lookup: CDR1 SGHVS, CDR2 FQNEAQ. With 5 bases clipped from V and 0 bases from J, the junction kept 4 bases outside the gene matches. The sequence was obtained from a man between 25 and 39 years old in good health and CMV-seropositive. Source material: PBMCs. The chain has TRBV7-8 and TRBJ2-3; 8 nucleotides align to TRBD2. CDR3 sequence (DNA): TGTGCCAGCAGCGAGCGGGAGACTAGCACAGATACGCAGTATTTT. Amino acid sequence: CASSERETSTDTQYF. The whole variable domain, filled in from reference TRBV7-8 and TRBJ2-3, reads GAGVSQSPRYKVAKRGQDVALRCDPISGHVSLFWYQQALGQGPEFLTYFQNEAQLDKSGLPSDRFFAERPEGSVSTLKIQRTQQEDSAVYLCASSERETSTDTQYFGPGTRLTVL.